Shown below are 25 T cell receptor beta chains from a single sample sequenced in a study of T cell responses to AZD1222 COVID-19 vaccine. Profiled with immunoSEQ multiplex PCR; TCRdb holds only in-frame clones, not every one. The sample includes about 100,000 clones, less than 90% of them seen just once. The starting material was peripheral blood, obtained on day 0 of AZD1222 vaccination. The source of these receptors is an adult in good health.

J is TRBJ2-1 and V is TRBV27, with D possibly being TRBD1 or TRBD2 (5 bases each). Germline-derived CDR1 and CDR2 are MNHEY and SMNVEV (reference sequence). The CDR3 extends over 15 amino acids. V was trimmed by 2 bases and J by 0 bases, leaving 8 bases between them. CDR3 DNA sequence: TGTGCCAGCAGTTTAGAGGGGAACTCCTACAATGAGCAGTTCTTC. Translation gives CASSLEGNSYNEQFF.

The chain recombines TRBV7-9 with TRBJ2-3; 14 nucleotides line up with TRBD2. Trimming took 5 bases from V and 0 from J; bases not matched to a gene: 10. CDR3 length equals 19 residues. From germline, CDR1 is SEHNR and CDR2 FQNEAQ (reference sequence). DNA of the CDR3: TGTGCCAGCAGCCCCGGGACTAGCGGGAGTCGTGGGAGCACAGATACGCAGTATTTT. Translating it yields CASSPGTSGSRGSTDTQYF.

The chain carries TRBV18 and TRBJ2-7; D unresolved. The CDR3 totals 12 residues. The V gene's germline CDR1 is KGHSH and CDR2 LQKENI. The V gene lost 2 bases and the J gene lost 5 bases, with 7 bases spanning the gap. CDR3 nucleotides: TGTGCCAGCTCACCAATGGCAGACGAGCAGTACTTC. Translating gives CASSPMADEQYF. The variable domain in full, completed from reference TRBV18 and TRBJ2-7, reads NAGVMQNPRHLVRRRGQEARLRCSPMKGHSHVYWYRQLPEEGLKFMVYLQKENIIDESGMPKERFSAEFPKEGPSILRIQQVVRGDSAAYFCASSPMADEQYFGPGTRLTVT.

The chain employs TRBV30 and TRBJ2-3; D is unclear. CDR1 is GTSNPN and CDR2 is SVGIG in the germline V gene (reference sequence). The CDR3 consists of 11 residues. V was trimmed by 4 bases and J by 2 bases, leaving 4 bases between them. Written as DNA, the CDR3 is TGTGCCTGGACAGACACAGATACGCAGTATTTT. It specifies CAWTDTDTQYF.

In this sample, this clone turned up once. The chain links TRBV27 to TRBJ2-2, with 7 bases identical to TRBD2. Germline-derived CDR1 and CDR2 are MNHEY and SMNVEV (reference sequence). The CDR3 is 15 residues long. V lost 11 bases, J lost 6 bases, and 15 bases stayed unmatched. CDR3: CASDLLAGAAGELFF. The CDR3 DNA reads as TGTGCCTCCGATCTACTGGCGGGAGCGGCCGGGGAGCTGTTTTTT.

This clone was recorded a few times. The chain uses TRBV5-4 and TRBJ2-5; 7 bases agree with TRBD1. Trimming removed 2 bases from V and 3 bases from J; junction bases left unmatched: 1. The CDR3 runs to 13 residues. Germline V gene lookup returns CDR1 SGHNT and CDR2 YYREEE (reference sequence). DNA for the CDR3: TGTGCCAGCAGCTTCACAGGGGAAGAGACCCAGTACTTC. As protein: CASSFTGEETQYF.

The CDR3 region has the DNA TGCGCCAGCAGCTTGGCCGGGACAGGGCCCTCTGGGGCCAACGTCCTGACTTTC. It specifies CASSLAGTGPSGANVLTF. The chain is built from TRBV5-1 and TRBJ2-6; 9 nucleotides line up with TRBD1. Germline V gene data show CDR1 as SGHRS and CDR2 as YFSETQ. J was trimmed by 0 bases and V by 0 bases; bases with no gene match: 4. The CDR3 spans 18 residues. Based on the CDR3 plus reference TRBV5-1 and TRBJ2-6, the full variable domain is KAGVTQTPRYLIKTRGQQVTLSCSPISGHRSVSWYQQTPGQGLQFLFEYFSETQRNKGNFPGRFSGRQFSNSRSEMNVSTLELGDSALYLCASSLAGTGPSGANVLTFGAGSRLTVL.

This chain's CDR3 is CASSPGTGSQPQHF. For the CDR3, the DNA is TGTGCCAGCAGCCCCGGGACAGGGAGTCAGCCCCAGCATTTT. V is TRBV3-1 (or the pseudogene TRBV3-2) and J is TRBJ1-5; 9 nucleotides agree with TRBD1. This CDR3 comprises 14 residues. The germline V gene encodes CDR1 LGHDT and CDR2 YNNKEL (reference sequence). V shed 4 bases, J shed 6 bases, and the junction held 4 bases outside the gene matches.

The chain has TRBV28 and TRBJ1-5; TRBD1 matches at 9 bases. Germline CDR1 is MDHEN and CDR2 is SYDVKM. V gave up 6 bases and J gave up 2 bases; unmatched junction bases: 5. The CDR3 is 15 residues long. CDR3 DNA sequence: TGTGCCAGCAGCCTACAGGGGGCCGGCAATCAGCCCCAGCATTTT. It translates to CASSLQGAGNQPQHF.

The chain links TRBV7-9 to TRBJ1-5; TRBD1 matches at 7 bases. V shed 1 base, J shed 4 bases, and the junction held 10 bases outside the gene matches. CDR3 length: 17 residues. CDR1 is SEHNR, CDR2 FQNEAQ, per germline (reference sequence). Here the CDR3 reads CASSLEIEGRGNQPQHF. The DNA of the CDR3 is TGTGCCAGCAGCTTAGAAATAGAGGGCAGGGGGAATCAGCCCCAGCATTTT. Drawing the rest from reference TRBV7-9 and TRBJ1-5, the complete variable domain is DTGVSQNPRHKITKRGQNVTFRCDPISEHNRLYWYRQTLGQGPEFLTYFQNEAQLEKSRLLSDRFSAERPKGSFSTLEIQRTEQGDSAMYLCASSLEIEGRGNQPQHFGDGTRLSIL.

The chain combines TRBV27 with TRBJ2-2; 8 bases fit TRBD1. With 4 bases clipped from V and 8 bases from J, the junction kept 9 bases outside the gene matches. CDR1 and CDR2 (germline): MNHEY, SMNVEV (reference sequence). The CDR3 spans 15 residues. Here the CDR3 DNA reads TGTGCCAGCAGTTCCCCAAGGACAGGGCGAGGGGAGCTGTTTTTT. Translated: CASSSPRTGRGELFF.

The rearrangement uses TRBV19 and TRBJ2-2; TRBD2 is a possible D gene (6 bases). The CDR3 totals 16 residues. The V gene lost 6 bases and the J gene lost 2 bases, with 16 bases spanning the gap. Looked up from germline, CDR1 is LNHDA and CDR2 is SQIVND (reference sequence). Written as DNA, the CDR3 is TGTGCCAGTAGAGAATACGGGACTCACAACACCGGGGAGCTGTTTTTT. Its protein is CASREYGTHNTGELFF.

CDR3 nucleotides: TGTGCCAGCAGCTTGGCCGGGACAGGGTCCTACGAGCAGTACTTC. It is translated as CASSLAGTGSYEQYF. The chain couples TRBV5-5 to TRBJ2-7, with TRBD1 matching over 9 bases. The CDR3 has 15 residues. Trimming removed 0 bases from V and 1 base from J; junction bases left unmatched: 2. The germline V gene encodes CDR1 SGHKS and CDR2 YYEKEE (reference sequence).

This sequence joins TRBV27 and TRBJ1-1, with 7 positions matching TRBD1. The CDR3 length is 15 residues. Germline assignment: CDR1 MNHEY and CDR2 SMNVEV (reference sequence). V shed 6 bases and J 1 base; nucleotides not matched to a gene: 8. The CDR3, as DNA: TGTGCCAGCAGGCGTGACAGGGCCCCGAACACTGAAGCTTTCTTT. The encoded protein is CASRRDRAPNTEAFF.

V gene TRBV7-3 combines with J gene TRBJ2-1; TRBD2 aligns across 13 bases. CDR3 length: 15 amino acids. J lost 6 bases, V lost 5 bases, and 4 bases had no gene match. Germline assignment: CDR1 SGHTA and CDR2 FQGTGA. The CDR3 spells CASSPRLAGGNEQFF. CDR3 sequence (DNA): TGTGCCAGCAGCCCACGACTAGCGGGGGGCAATGAGCAGTTCTTC.

The genes are TRBV21-1 and TRBJ1-5; the DNA was not used to check the table's D call, TRBD1. TRBV21-1 is marked as a pseudogene. The CDR3 has 14 amino acids. CDR3 region: CASSDRLGNQPQHF. The DNA of the CDR3 is TGTGCCAGCAGCGACAGACTTGGCAATCAGCCCCAGCATTTT.

In its sample, this clone was seen a few times. J is TRBJ2-1 and V is TRBV12-3 or TRBV12-4; D ambiguous. V was shortened by 6 bases and J by 10 bases, with 10 bases between the two germline ends. This CDR3 has 11 amino acids. CDR3 loop: CASSRVREQFF. The CDR3 nucleotides are TGTGCCAGCAGCCGCGTCCGGGAGCAGTTCTTC.

V gene TRBV4-1 combines with J gene TRBJ2-3; perhaps TRBD2 as D (5 bases). V was pared by 4 bases and J by 3 bases, with 11 bases between. From germline, CDR1 is MGHRA and CDR2 YSYEKL. CDR3 length equals 14 residues. The CDR3 DNA follows: TGCGCCAGCAGCCCTGTAGGAGGAACAGATACGCAGTATTTT. It translates to CASSPVGGTDTQYF.

The chain is built from TRBV9 and TRBJ2-7, with TRBD1 matching over 8 bases. With V trimmed by 0 bases and J by 3 bases, 5 bases remained unmatched. Germline assignment: CDR1 SGDLS and CDR2 YYNGEE. CDR3 length: 15 amino acids. CDR3 in amino acids: CASSVGMGQDYEQYF. CDR3 sequence (DNA): TGTGCCAGCAGCGTAGGTATGGGACAGGACTACGAGCAGTACTTC.

CDR3 loop: CASSLAAGAGNTIYF. Written as DNA, the CDR3 is TGTGCCAGCAGCTTGGCAGCAGGGGCTGGAAACACCATATATTTT. V is TRBV5-4 and J is TRBJ1-3; D is possibly TRBD1 (6 bases). The CDR3 runs to 15 residues. Trimming took off 0 bases at V and 2 bases at J, with 9 bases between the two ends. Per germline, CDR1 SGHNT and CDR2 YYREEE (reference sequence).

The chain recombines TRBV7-6 with TRBJ2-7; 7 positions agree with TRBD2. Unmatched junction bases numbered 4, after V lost 1 base and J lost 4 bases. There are 14 residues in the CDR3. CDR1 is SGHVS and CDR2 is FNYEAQ in the germline V gene. CDR3 DNA sequence: TGTGCCAGCAGCTTAGTGGGGACTACTTACGAGCAGTACTTC. Protein sequence: CASSLVGTTYEQYF.

DNA of the CDR3: TGTGCCAGCAGCCAGCGAGGACGTTCCTCTGGAAACACCATATATTTT. Translation gives CASSQRGRSSGNTIYF. The V call is TRBV11-1, the J call TRBJ1-3; D uncertain. Germline CDR1 and CDR2: SGHAT and FQDESV (reference sequence). V lost 5 bases to trimming and J lost 0 bases, with 14 bases between them. There are 16 residues in the CDR3. Looking up the rest from reference TRBV11-1 and TRBJ1-3 gives the full variable domain: EAEVAQSPRYKITEKSQAVAFWCDPISGHATLYWYRQILGQGPELLVQFQDESVVDDSQLPKDRFSAERLKGVDSTLKIQPAELGDSAMYLCASSQRGRSSGNTIYFGEGSWLTVV.

The CDR3 region has the DNA TGTGCCAGCAGCTTAACAGGGCCAAGTTCTTCACCCCTCCACTTT. Encoded protein: CASSLTGPSSSPLHF. The chain employs TRBV13 and TRBJ1-6, with D perhaps TRBD1 (6 bases). The CDR3 totals 15 residues. V dropped 2 bases and J dropped 9 bases, with 14 bases sitting between them. Germline V CDR1 and CDR2: PRHDT, FYEKMQ (reference sequence). Complete variable domain (other parts from reference TRBV13 and TRBJ1-6): AAGVIQSPRHLIKEKRETATLKCYPIPRHDTVYWYQQGPGQDPQFLISFYEKMQSDKGSIPDRFSAQQFSDYHSELNMSSLELGDSALYFCASSLTGPSSSPLHFGNGTRLTVT.

This clone has just one count. The chain has TRBV5-8 and TRBJ2-2; 11 bases align to TRBD2. The CDR3 runs 17 residues. V dropped 2 bases and J dropped 4; count of bases not matched to a gene: 7. Germline V gives CDR1 SGHTS, CDR2 YDEGEE. CDR3 in amino acids: CASSFLGTSGLTGELFF. In DNA, the CDR3 is TGTGCCAGCAGCTTTCTGGGGACTAGCGGACTCACCGGGGAGCTGTTTTTT.

The V call is TRBV10-3, the J call TRBJ2-2, with 8 nucleotides matching TRBD1. Germline values: CDR1 ENHRY, CDR2 SYGVKD. V trimming: 2 bases; J trimming: 3 bases; junction bases outside the gene matches: 5. CDR3 length: 16 amino acids. CDR3: CAISEPQGADTGELFF. CDR3 sequence (DNA): TGTGCCATCAGTGAGCCCCAGGGGGCTGACACCGGGGAGCTGTTTTTT.